The text below deals with one T cell receptor beta chain. This sample is part of a study of beta chain features in type 1 diabetes. The V gene lost 4 bases and the J gene lost 4 bases, with 19 bases spanning the gap. The V gene's germline CDR1 is SGHNT and CDR2 YYREEE (reference sequence). The CDR3 sequence is 16 residues long. Investigators reverse transcribed all isolated RNA, so they sequenced expressed TCRB transcripts. Sequencing of naive, central memory and regulatory T cell samples gave an average of approximately 3.8 million reads. TCRdb's copy holds only in-frame clones and misses some; the assay was immunoSEQ multiplex PCR. The sample yields 900,000 or so clones, roughly 15% seen once.

This receptor was identified in a woman between 18 and 30 years old in good health. The sample was naive CD4+ T cells from blood. The genes are TRBV5-4 and TRBJ2-3; D is perhaps TRBD1 or TRBD2 (7 bases each). The CDR3 region is CASSPGGRQGADTQYF. Written as DNA, the CDR3 is TGTGCCAGCAGCCCGGGGGGAAGACAGGGAGCAGATACGCAGTATTTT.